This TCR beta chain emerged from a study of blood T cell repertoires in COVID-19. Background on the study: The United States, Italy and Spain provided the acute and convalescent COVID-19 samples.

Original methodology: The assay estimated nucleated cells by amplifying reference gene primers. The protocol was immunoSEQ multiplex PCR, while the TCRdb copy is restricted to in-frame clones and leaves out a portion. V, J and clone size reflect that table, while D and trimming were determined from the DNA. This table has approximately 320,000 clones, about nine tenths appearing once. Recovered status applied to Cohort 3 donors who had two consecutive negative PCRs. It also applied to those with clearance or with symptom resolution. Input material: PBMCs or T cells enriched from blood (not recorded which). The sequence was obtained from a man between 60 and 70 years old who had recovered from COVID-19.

This CDR3 reads CASSQDPAGDYNEQFF. In nucleotides, the CDR3 is TGTGCCAGCAGCCAAGATCCAGCGGGAGATTACAATGAGCAGTTCTTC. The rearrangement links TRBV4-2 to TRBJ2-1, with 8 bases identical to TRBD2. Trimming cost V 0 bases and J 4 bases; bases outside gene matches: 5. This CDR3 is built from 16 residues. Germline V gene sequence: CDR1 LGHNA, CDR2 YNFKEQ.